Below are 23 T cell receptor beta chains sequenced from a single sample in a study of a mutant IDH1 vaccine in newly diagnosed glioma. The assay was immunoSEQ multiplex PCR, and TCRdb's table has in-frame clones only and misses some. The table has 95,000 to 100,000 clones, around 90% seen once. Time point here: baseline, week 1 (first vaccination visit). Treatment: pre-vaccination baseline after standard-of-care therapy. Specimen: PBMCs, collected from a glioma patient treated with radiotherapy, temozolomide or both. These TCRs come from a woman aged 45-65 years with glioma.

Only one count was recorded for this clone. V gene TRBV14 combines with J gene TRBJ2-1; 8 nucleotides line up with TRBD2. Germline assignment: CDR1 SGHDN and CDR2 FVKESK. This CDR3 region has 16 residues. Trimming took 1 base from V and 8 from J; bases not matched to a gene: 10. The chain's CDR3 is CASSQALGLAGHEQFF. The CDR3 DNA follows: TGTGCCAGCAGCCAAGCCTTGGGGCTAGCGGGTCATGAGCAGTTCTTC.

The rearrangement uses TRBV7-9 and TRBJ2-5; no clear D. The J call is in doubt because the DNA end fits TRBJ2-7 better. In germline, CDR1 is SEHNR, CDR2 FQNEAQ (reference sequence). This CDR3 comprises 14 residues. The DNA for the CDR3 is TGTGCCAGCAGCTTTCTCGGCCGCCTCAGCGAGCAGTACTTC. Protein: CASSFLGRLSEQYF.

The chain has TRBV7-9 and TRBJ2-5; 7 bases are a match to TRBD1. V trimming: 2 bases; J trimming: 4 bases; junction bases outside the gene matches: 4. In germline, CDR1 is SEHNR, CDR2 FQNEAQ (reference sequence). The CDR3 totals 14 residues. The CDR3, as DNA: TGTGCCAGCAGCTTACAACAGGGGTTAGAGACCCAGTACTTC. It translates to CASSLQQGLETQYF.

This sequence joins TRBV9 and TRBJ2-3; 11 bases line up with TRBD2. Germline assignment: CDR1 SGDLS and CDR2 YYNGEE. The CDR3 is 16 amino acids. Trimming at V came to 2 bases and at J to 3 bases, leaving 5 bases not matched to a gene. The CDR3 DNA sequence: TGTGCCAGCAGCGTTGGGACTAGCGGTAGGACAGATACGCAGTATTTT. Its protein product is CASSVGTSGRTDTQYF.

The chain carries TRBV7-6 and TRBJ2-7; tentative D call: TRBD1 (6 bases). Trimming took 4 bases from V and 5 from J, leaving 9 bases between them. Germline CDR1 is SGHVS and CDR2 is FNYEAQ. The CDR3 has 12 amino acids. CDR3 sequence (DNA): TGTGCCAGCAGCTCACAGGGACACGAGCAGTACTTC. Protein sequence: CASSSQGHEQYF.

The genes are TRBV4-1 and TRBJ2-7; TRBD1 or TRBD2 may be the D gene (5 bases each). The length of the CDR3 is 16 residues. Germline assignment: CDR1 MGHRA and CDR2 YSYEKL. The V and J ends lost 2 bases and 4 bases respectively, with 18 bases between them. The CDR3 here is CASSQISGRRAYEQYF. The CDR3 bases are TGCGCCAGCAGCCAAATTTCGGGACGGCGTGCGTACGAGCAGTACTTC.

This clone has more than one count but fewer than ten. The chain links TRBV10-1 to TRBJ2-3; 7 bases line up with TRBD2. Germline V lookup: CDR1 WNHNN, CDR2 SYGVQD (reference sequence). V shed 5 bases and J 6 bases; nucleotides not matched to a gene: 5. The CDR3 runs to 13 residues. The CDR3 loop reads CASSTAGWDTQYF. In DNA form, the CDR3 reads TGCGCCAGCAGTACAGCGGGATGGGATACGCAGTATTTT.

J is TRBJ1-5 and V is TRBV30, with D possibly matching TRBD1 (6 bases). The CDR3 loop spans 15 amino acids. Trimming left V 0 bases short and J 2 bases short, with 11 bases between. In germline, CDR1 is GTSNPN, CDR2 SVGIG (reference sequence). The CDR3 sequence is CAWSVQTGGNQPQHF. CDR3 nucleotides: TGTGCCTGGAGTGTACAGACAGGCGGCAATCAGCCCCAGCATTTT.

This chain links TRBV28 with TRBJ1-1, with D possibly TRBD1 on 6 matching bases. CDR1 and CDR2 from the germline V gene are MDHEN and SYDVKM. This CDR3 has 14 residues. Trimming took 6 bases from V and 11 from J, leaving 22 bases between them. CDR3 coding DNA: TGTGCCAGCAGCTCTAACCGGGAAAGGGGGGGTGCTTTCTTT. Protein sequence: CASSSNRERGGAFF.

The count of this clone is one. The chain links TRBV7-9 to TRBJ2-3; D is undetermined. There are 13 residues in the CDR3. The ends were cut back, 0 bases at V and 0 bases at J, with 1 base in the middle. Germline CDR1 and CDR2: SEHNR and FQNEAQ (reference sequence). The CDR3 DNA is TGTGCCAGCAGCTTAGCAAGCACAGATACGCAGTATTTT. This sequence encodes CASSLASTDTQYF.

Written as DNA, the CDR3 is TGTGCCAGCTCACCACTGAAGTCTGAAGCTTTCTTT. Protein product: CASSPLKSEAFF. The V and J genes are TRBV18 and TRBJ1-1; D remains ambiguous. CDR1 KGHSH and CDR2 LQKENI come from the germline V gene. The length of the CDR3 is 12 residues. The germline V and J ends were trimmed by 1 base and 6 bases, with 6 bases remaining between them.

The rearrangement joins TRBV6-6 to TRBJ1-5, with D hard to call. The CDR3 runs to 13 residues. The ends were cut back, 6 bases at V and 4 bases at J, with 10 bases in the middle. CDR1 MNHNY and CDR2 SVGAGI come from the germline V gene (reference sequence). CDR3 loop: CASRSAGNQPQHF. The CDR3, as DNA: TGTGCCAGCAGATCCGCGGGGAATCAGCCCCAGCATTTT.

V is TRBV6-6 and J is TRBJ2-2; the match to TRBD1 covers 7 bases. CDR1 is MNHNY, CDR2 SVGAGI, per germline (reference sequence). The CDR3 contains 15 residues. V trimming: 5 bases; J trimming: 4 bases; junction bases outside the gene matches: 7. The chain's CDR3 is CASSLNRGPTGELFF. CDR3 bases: TGTGCCAGCAGTCTCAACAGGGGACCCACCGGGGAGCTGTTTTTT.

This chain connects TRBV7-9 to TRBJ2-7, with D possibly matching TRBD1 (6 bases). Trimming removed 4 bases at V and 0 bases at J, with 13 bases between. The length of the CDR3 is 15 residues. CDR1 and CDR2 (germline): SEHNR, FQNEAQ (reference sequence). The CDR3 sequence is CASSSPLGHSYEQYF. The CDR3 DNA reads TGTGCCAGCAGCTCGCCTTTGGGACACTCCTACGAGCAGTACTTC.

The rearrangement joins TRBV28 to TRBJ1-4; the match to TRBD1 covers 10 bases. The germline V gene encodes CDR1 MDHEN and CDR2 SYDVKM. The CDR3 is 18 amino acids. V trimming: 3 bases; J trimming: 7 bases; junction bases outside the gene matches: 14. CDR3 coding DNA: TGTGCCAGCAGTTTCAACCCCCGGGACAGGGGAATGACTGAAAAACTGTTTTTT. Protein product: CASSFNPRDRGMTEKLFF.

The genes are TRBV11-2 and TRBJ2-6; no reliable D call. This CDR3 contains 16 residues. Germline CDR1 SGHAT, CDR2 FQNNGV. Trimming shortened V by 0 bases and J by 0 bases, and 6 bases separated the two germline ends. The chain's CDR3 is CASSLDLSSGANVLTF. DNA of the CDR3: TGTGCCAGCAGCTTAGATCTCAGCTCTGGGGCCAACGTCCTGACTTTC.

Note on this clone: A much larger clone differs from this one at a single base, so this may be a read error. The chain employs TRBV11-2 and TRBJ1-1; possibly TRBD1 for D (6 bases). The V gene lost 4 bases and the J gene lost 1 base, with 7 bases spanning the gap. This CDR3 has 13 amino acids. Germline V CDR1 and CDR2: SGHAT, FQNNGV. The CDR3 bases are TGTGCCAGCAGCTCGGACAGGAACACTGAAGCTTTCTTT. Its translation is CASSSDRNTEAFF.

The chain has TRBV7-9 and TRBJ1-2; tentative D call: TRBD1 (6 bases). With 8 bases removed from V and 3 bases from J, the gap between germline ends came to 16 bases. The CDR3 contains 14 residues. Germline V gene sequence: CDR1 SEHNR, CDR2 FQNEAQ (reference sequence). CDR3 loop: CASGRGAGDYGYTF. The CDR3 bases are TGTGCCAGCGGCCGGGGCGCAGGGGACTATGGCTACACCTTC.

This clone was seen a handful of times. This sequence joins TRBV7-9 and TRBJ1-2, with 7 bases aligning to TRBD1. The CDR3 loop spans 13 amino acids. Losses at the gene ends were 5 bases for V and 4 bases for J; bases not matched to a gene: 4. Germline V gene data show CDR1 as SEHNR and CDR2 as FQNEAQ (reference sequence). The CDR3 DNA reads TGTGCCAGCAGCCAGACAGGGTCCTATGGCTACACCTTC. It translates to CASSQTGSYGYTF.

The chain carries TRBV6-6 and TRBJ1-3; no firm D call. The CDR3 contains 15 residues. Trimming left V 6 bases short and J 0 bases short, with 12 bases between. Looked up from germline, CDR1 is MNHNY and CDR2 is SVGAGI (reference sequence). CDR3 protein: CASSFDGSSGNTIYF. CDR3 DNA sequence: TGTGCCAGCAGCTTCGACGGAAGCTCTGGAAACACCATATATTTT.

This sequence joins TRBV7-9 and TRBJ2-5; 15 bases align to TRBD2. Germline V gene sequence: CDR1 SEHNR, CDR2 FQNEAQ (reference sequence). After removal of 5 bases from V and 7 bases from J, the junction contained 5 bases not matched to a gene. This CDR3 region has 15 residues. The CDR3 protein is CASSPAGLAGGTQYF. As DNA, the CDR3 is TGTGCCAGCAGCCCAGCGGGACTAGCGGGAGGGACCCAGTACTTC.

The CDR3 protein is CASSPPRGLGSYNEQFF. The CDR3 coding sequence is TGTGCCAGCTCACCACCCAGGGGGCTCGGCTCCTACAATGAGCAGTTCTTC. This chain uses TRBV18 with TRBJ2-1; 8 bases are shared with TRBD1. CDR1 and CDR2 (germline): KGHSH, LQKENI. The V gene end was trimmed by 0 bases and the J gene end by 0 bases; junction bases not matched to a gene: 4. This CDR3 has 17 amino acids.

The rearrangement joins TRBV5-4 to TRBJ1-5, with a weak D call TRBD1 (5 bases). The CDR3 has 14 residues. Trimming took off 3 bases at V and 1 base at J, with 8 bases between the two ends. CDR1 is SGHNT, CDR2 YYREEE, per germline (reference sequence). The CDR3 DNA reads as TGTGCCAGCAGCTCGGGGGGGAGCAATCAGCCCCAGCATTTT. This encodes CASSSGGSNQPQHF.